The 26 T cell receptor beta chains listed next were all sequenced from one sample in a study of shared clonotypes between healthy human individuals. Using immunoSEQ multiplex PCR, the repertoire was profiled, and TCRdb retains in-frame clones only, with some absent. The profile shows 2.5 million or so clones, about 92% of them singletons. Sequencing was done on a sample of naive CD4+ T cells sorted from blood. This sample's subset: CD45RA+ positively selected. The receptors come from a man younger than 35 in good health.

A remark on this clone: Other DNA sequences in this sample translate to the same CDR3. The J gene is TRBJ2-7, the V gene TRBV7-2; D gene unclear. Trimming left V 2 bases short and J 0 bases short, with 8 bases between. There are 14 residues in the CDR3. Germline V gene data show CDR1 as SGHTA and CDR2 as FQGNSA. The CDR3 reads CASSLSRSSYEQYF. CDR3 DNA sequence: TGTGCCAGCAGCTTAAGCCGCAGCTCCTACGAGCAGTACTTC.

The CDR3 loop is CASRTTGGFYGYTF. DNA of the CDR3: TGTGCCAGCAGAACCACAGGGGGCTTCTATGGCTACACCTTC. V is TRBV5-4 and J is TRBJ1-2; 9 bases fit TRBD1. The CDR3 is made up of 14 amino acids. J was trimmed by 4 bases and V by 5 bases; bases with no gene match: 6. Germline-derived CDR1 and CDR2 are SGHNT and YYREEE (reference sequence).

V is TRBV10-3 and J is TRBJ1-4; tentative D call: TRBD1 (5 bases). Germline lookup yields CDR1 ENHRY and CDR2 SYGVKD. The V and J ends lost 0 bases and 0 bases respectively, with 8 bases between them. The CDR3 runs to 16 residues. CDR3 DNA: TGTGCCATCAGTGAGTCGACAGTCGCAACTAATGAAAAACTGTTTTTT. It codes for CAISESTVATNEKLFF.

The V call is TRBV7-9, the J call TRBJ2-3; 10 bases map to TRBD2. The junction had 5 bases not matched to a gene; V was cut back by 1 base and J by 1 base. Germline CDR1 SEHNR, CDR2 FQNEAQ (reference sequence). The CDR3 contains 17 residues. The CDR3 DNA is TGTGCCAGCAGCTTAGGAGGACTAGCGGTGGGCACAGATACGCAGTATTTT. It yields the protein CASSLGGLAVGTDTQYF.

This clone appeared once. The CDR3 reads CASSSRTGNYNSPLHF. DNA of the CDR3: TGTGCCAGCAGCTCCAGGACAGGAAATTATAATTCACCCCTCCACTTT. V is TRBV5-5 and J is TRBJ1-6; 7 positions match TRBD1. Unmatched junction bases numbered 7, after V lost 3 bases and J lost 4 bases. Looked up from germline, CDR1 is SGHKS and CDR2 is YYEKEE (reference sequence). The CDR3 totals 16 residues.

This sequence joins TRBV6-6 and TRBJ2-7; a possible D gene is TRBD1 (6 bases). The CDR3 spans 13 residues. The V and J ends lost 5 bases and 6 bases respectively, with 14 bases between them. Germline V gives CDR1 MNHNY, CDR2 SVGAGI (reference sequence). Here the CDR3 reads CASSLPGQSEQYF. The CDR3 region has the DNA TGTGCCAGCAGTCTCCCCGGACAGAGCGAGCAGTACTTC.

The chain links TRBV4-3 to TRBJ2-5, with D uncertain. The DNA end favors TRBJ2-7, so the J call may be wrong. CDR3 size: 16 residues. From germline, CDR1 is LGHNA and CDR2 YSLEER. CDR3 loop: CASSQDPPPVLAEQYF. The CDR3 DNA sequence: TGCGCCAGCAGCCAAGATCCCCCTCCGGTGCTGGCCGAGCAGTACTTC.

V usage is TRBV18 and J usage is TRBJ2-7; 10 bases are a match to TRBD2. The CDR3 is 15 residues long. Germline trimming cut 1 base from V and 7 bases from J; bases unmatched to any gene: 7. Per the germline V gene, CDR1 is KGHSH and CDR2 is LQKENI. In DNA form, the CDR3 reads TGTGCCAGCTCACCACGACTAGCGGGTGTTGGGGAGCAGTACTTC. Its translation: CASSPRLAGVGEQYF.

Remarks on this clone: This CDR3 is also generated by other DNA sequences in the sample. The rearrangement links TRBV5-1 to TRBJ2-3; 12 bases line up with TRBD2. The CDR3 covers 14 residues. Germline loops: CDR1 SGHRS, CDR2 YFSETQ. With 5 bases clipped from V and 5 bases from J, the junction kept 3 bases outside the gene matches. The CDR3 spells CASSTSGGLDTQYF. The CDR3 bases are TGCGCCAGCAGTACTAGCGGGGGGCTAGATACGCAGTATTTT.

This chain connects TRBV19 to TRBJ2-7; 9 bases fit TRBD1. Looked up from germline, CDR1 is LNHDA and CDR2 is SQIVND (reference sequence). The CDR3 length is 16 residues. V was pared by 4 bases and J by 6 bases, with 13 bases of the junction left unmatched. CDR3 protein: CASSTFAGQGFGEQYF. The DNA for the CDR3 is TGTGCCAGTAGTACCTTCGCGGGACAGGGATTCGGCGAGCAGTACTTC.

The chain employs TRBV29-1 and TRBJ2-7; 8 bases are a match to TRBD2. This CDR3 is built from 14 residues. V lost 5 bases and J lost 1; bases outside the gene matches: 7. Looked up from germline, CDR1 is SQVTM and CDR2 is ANQGSEA. CDR3 DNA sequence: TGCAGCGTTCTGGGGGGGACTAGGTCCTACGAGCAGTACTTC. Translation: CSVLGGTRSYEQYF.

With respect to this clone: Other DNA sequences from this sample encode an identical CDR3 as well. CDR3 loop: CASSSGQGVTGELFF. CDR3 in DNA: TGCGCCAGCAGCTCAGGACAGGGGGTTACCGGGGAGCTGTTTTTT. The J gene is TRBJ2-2, the V gene TRBV5-1, with 10 bases fitting TRBD1. Trimming cost V 3 bases and J 5 bases; bases outside gene matches: 4. Looked up from germline, CDR1 is SGHRS and CDR2 is YFSETQ. This CDR3 comprises 15 residues. The entire variable domain, with the rest obtained from reference TRBV5-1 and TRBJ2-2, is as follows: KAGVTQTPRYLIKTRGQQVTLSCSPISGHRSVSWYQQTPGQGLQFLFEYFSETQRNKGNFPGRFSGRQFSNSRSEMNVSTLELGDSALYLCASSSGQGVTGELFFGEGSRLTVL.

For the CDR3, the DNA is TGCGCCAGCAGTTCGGATCCACACACCGGGGAGCTGTTTTTT. The encoded protein is CASSSDPHTGELFF. The genes are TRBV10-1 and TRBJ2-2; no clear D. V was clipped by 5 bases and J by 3 bases, with 10 bases between them. Germline values: CDR1 WNHNN, CDR2 SYGVQD (reference sequence). The CDR3 loop spans 14 amino acids.

CDR3 nucleotides: TGTGCCAGCCTGGGGTCGAACACCGGGGAGCTGTTTTTT. It translates to CASLGSNTGELFF. The chain has TRBV28 and TRBJ2-2; D uncertain. Trimming took off 8 bases at V and 0 bases at J, with 7 bases between the two ends. Germline V CDR1 and CDR2: MDHEN, SYDVKM. CDR3 length equals 13 residues.

This chain's CDR3 is CASSIGWAESYEQYF. The CDR3, as DNA: TGTGCCAGTAGTATAGGATGGGCAGAGAGCTACGAGCAGTACTTC. The rearrangement uses TRBV19 and TRBJ2-7; no clear D gene. In germline, CDR1 is LNHDA, CDR2 SQIVND (reference sequence). The CDR3 runs 15 residues. V lost 1 base, J lost 3 bases, and 13 bases lay in between.

The chain couples TRBV7-2 to TRBJ1-1; unclear D gene. The CDR3 sequence is 15 residues long. Germline V gene lookup returns CDR1 SGHTA and CDR2 FQGNSA. Trimming took 4 bases from V and 0 from J, leaving 12 bases between them. CDR3 nucleotides: TGTGCCAGCAGCTCCTCCGCGACCTTGAACACTGAAGCTTTCTTT. This codes for CASSSSATLNTEAFF. Full variable domain (missing parts from reference TRBV7-2 and TRBJ1-1): GAGVSQSPSNKVTEKGKDVELRCDPISGHTALYWYRQSLGQGLEFLIYFQGNSAPDKSGLPSDRFSAERTGGSVSTLTIQRTQQEDSAVYLCASSSSATLNTEAFFGQGTRLTVV.

In DNA, the CDR3 is TGTGCCAGCAGTTTCCAGTTTCCTAACGAGCAGTACTTC. Its translation: CASSFQFPNEQYF. The chain employs TRBV27 and TRBJ2-7; D not certain. Between the trimmed V and J ends, which lost 3 bases and 5 bases, there was a span of 11 bases. CDR1 is MNHEY, CDR2 SMNVEV, per germline (reference sequence). The CDR3 is made up of 13 amino acids.

The chain recombines TRBV30 with TRBJ2-2; perhaps TRBD2 as D (7 bases). Germline V gene lookup returns CDR1 GTSNPN and CDR2 SVGIG (reference sequence). V lost 2 bases and J 3 bases, leaving 13 bases between the germline ends. CDR3 size: 15 residues. CDR3 loop: CAWSKSGGHTGELFF. The CDR3 DNA reads TGTGCCTGGAGTAAGTCCGGGGGGCACACCGGGGAGCTGTTTTTT.

The V gene is TRBV28, the J gene TRBJ1-3; D perhaps matches TRBD1 (5 bases). Germline CDR1 and CDR2: MDHEN and SYDVKM. With 8 bases removed from V and 15 bases from J, the gap between germline ends came to 23 bases. The CDR3 has 13 amino acids. CDR3 sequence reads: CASGIGVGRARYF. Written as DNA, the CDR3 is TGTGCCAGCGGTATAGGGGTGGGCAGGGCCAGATATTTT.

The chain carries TRBV6-1 and TRBJ1-3; D ambiguous. V was trimmed by 6 bases and J by 9 bases, leaving 12 bases between them. Germline V lookup: CDR1 MNHNS, CDR2 SASEGT. This CDR3 has 12 residues. CDR3 sequence (DNA): TGTGCCAGCAGCGAGCTCGGCGGCACCATATATTTT. Its protein is CASSELGGTIYF.

The count of this clone is one. The CDR3 loop is CASSLFVTSGSYNEQFF. The CDR3 DNA reads as TGTGCCAGCAGTTTATTTGTTACTAGCGGCTCCTACAATGAGCAGTTCTTC. J is TRBJ2-1 and V is TRBV28; 8 bases line up with TRBD2. The CDR3 is 17 residues long. Looked up from germline, CDR1 is MDHEN and CDR2 is SYDVKM. V shed 1 base and J 0 bases; nucleotides not matched to a gene: 5.

The chain has TRBV11-2 and TRBJ1-1, with 8 bases lining up with TRBD1. J was trimmed by 1 base and V by 5 bases; bases with no gene match: 3. Germline V lookup: CDR1 SGHAT, CDR2 FQNNGV. The CDR3 sequence is 14 residues long. The CDR3 nucleotides read TGTGCCAGCAGCAAGGACAGGGCGAACACTGAAGCTTTCTTT. This sequence encodes CASSKDRANTEAFF.

This chain links TRBV5-1 with TRBJ2-3; 13 bases align to TRBD2. There are 16 residues in the CDR3. With V trimmed by 2 bases and J by 8 bases, 8 bases remained unmatched. Germline V gene data show CDR1 as SGHRS and CDR2 as YFSETQ. The CDR3 spells CASSLGLAGAGGTQYF. In DNA, the CDR3 is TGCGCCAGCAGCTTAGGACTAGCGGGAGCCGGAGGTACGCAGTATTTT.

The V call is TRBV29-1, the J call TRBJ2-1; D tentatively reads TRBD1 or TRBD2 (5 bases each). V was clipped by 3 bases and J by 4 bases, with 16 bases between them. Germline V lookup: CDR1 SQVTM, CDR2 ANQGSEA. The CDR3 sequence is 15 residues long. CDR3 nucleotides: TGCAGCGTTGAGTCTCCAGGGAGTCGGTACAATGAGCAGTTCTTC. Encoded protein: CSVESPGSRYNEQFF.

This clone was seen a handful of times. V usage is TRBV5-4 and J usage is TRBJ1-1, with no clear D. The V and J ends lost 1 base and 7 bases respectively, with 14 bases between them. Germline V CDR1 and CDR2: SGHNT, YYREEE (reference sequence). The CDR3 covers 14 residues. CDR3 loop: CASSLTASRGEAFF. As DNA, the CDR3 is TGTGCCAGCAGCTTGACAGCTTCGCGGGGTGAAGCTTTCTTT. Drawing the rest from reference TRBV5-4 and TRBJ1-1, the complete variable domain is ETGVTQSPTHLIKTRGQQVTLRCSSQSGHNTVSWYQQALGQGPQFIFQYYREEENGRGNFPPRFSGLQFPNYSSELNVNALELDDSALYLCASSLTASRGEAFFGQGTRLTVV.

V usage is TRBV6-1 and J usage is TRBJ2-6; unclear D gene. This CDR3 spans 17 amino acids. CDR1 and CDR2 from the germline V gene are MNHNS and SASEGT. The ends were cut back, 2 bases at V and 1 base at J, with 12 bases in the middle. In nucleotides, the CDR3 is TGTGCCAGCAGTGAAAGAGTCTACGGATCTGGGGCCAACGTCCTGACTTTC. This translates into CASSERVYGSGANVLTF.